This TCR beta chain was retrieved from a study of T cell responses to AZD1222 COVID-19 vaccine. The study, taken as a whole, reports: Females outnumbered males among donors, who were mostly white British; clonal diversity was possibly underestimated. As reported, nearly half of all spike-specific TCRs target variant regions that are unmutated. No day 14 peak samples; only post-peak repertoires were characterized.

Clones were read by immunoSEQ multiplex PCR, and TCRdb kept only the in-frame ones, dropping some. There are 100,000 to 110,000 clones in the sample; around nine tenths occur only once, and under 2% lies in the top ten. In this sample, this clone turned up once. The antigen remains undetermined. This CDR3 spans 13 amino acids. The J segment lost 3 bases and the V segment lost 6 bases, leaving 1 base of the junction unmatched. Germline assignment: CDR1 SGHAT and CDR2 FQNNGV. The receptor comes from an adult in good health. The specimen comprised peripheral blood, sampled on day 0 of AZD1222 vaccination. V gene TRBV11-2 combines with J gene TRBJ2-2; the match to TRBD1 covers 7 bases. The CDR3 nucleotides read TGTGCCAGCAGGACAGGGTACACCGGGGAGCTGTTTTTT. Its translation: CASRTGYTGELFF.